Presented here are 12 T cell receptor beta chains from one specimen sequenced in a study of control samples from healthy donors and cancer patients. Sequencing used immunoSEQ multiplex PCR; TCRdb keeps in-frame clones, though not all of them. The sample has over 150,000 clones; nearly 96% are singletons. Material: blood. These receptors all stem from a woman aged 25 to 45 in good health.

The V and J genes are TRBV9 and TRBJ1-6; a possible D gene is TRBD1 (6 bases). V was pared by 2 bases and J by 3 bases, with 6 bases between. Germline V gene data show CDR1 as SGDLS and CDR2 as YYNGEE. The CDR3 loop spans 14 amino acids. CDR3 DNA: TGTGCCAGCAGCGTGGACAGCTATAATTCACCCCTCCACTTT. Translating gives CASSVDSYNSPLHF.

The CDR3 coding sequence is TGTGCCTGGAGCGAGGACCGCGAACTTTGGCCCCTCCACTTT. Amino acids: CAWSEDRELWPLHF. The chain joins TRBV30 to TRBJ1-6; D is undetermined. Trimming pared 3 bases from V and 13 bases from J, leaving 19 bases between. The length of the CDR3 is 14 residues. Germline V lookup: CDR1 GTSNPN, CDR2 SVGIG (reference sequence).

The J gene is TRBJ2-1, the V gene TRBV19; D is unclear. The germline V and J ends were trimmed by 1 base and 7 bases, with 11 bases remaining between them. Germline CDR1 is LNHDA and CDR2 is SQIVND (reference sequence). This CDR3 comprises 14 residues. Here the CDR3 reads CASSIVVRGNEQFF. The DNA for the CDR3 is TGTGCCAGTAGTATAGTTGTAAGAGGAAATGAGCAGTTCTTC.

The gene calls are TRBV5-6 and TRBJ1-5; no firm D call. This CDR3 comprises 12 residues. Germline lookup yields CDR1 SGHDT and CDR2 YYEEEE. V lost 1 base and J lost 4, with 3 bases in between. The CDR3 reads CASSLWNQPQHF. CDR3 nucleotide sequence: TGTGCCAGCAGCTTGTGGAATCAGCCCCAGCATTTT.

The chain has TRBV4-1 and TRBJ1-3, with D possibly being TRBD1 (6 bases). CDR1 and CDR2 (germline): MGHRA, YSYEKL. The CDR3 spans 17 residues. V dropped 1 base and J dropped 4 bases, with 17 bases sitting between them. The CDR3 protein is CASSQGPRRTVGNTIYF. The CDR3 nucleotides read TGCGCCAGCAGCCAAGGCCCCCGGAGGACAGTAGGAAACACCATATATTTT.

The CDR3, as DNA: TGCGCCAGCAGCCAGTTAGGTGGCGCTGAAGCTTTCTTT. Translated: CASSQLGGAEAFF. The J gene is TRBJ1-1, the V gene TRBV4-1; D is undetermined. This CDR3 region has 13 residues. Germline CDR1 and CDR2: MGHRA and YSYEKL. The V end was cut by 3 bases, the J end by 6 bases, with 11 bases between.

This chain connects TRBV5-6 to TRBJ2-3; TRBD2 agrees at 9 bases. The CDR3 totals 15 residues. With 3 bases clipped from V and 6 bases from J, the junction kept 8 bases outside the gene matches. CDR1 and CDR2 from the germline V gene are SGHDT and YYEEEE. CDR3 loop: CASSSGGLAADTQYF. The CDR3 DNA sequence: TGTGCCAGCAGCTCGGGGGGACTAGCAGCCGATACGCAGTATTTT. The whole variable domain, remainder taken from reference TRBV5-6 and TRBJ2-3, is DAGVTQSPTHLIKTRGQQVTLRCSPKSGHDTVSWYQQALGQGPQFIFQYYEEEERQRGNFPDRFSGHQFPNYSSELNVNALLLGDSALYLCASSSGGLAADTQYFGPGTRLTVL.

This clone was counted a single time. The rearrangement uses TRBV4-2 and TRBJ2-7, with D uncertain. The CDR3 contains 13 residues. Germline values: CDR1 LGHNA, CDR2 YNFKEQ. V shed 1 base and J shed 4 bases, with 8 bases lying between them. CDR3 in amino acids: CASSQGAQYEQYF. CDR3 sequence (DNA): TGTGCCAGCAGCCAAGGAGCGCAGTACGAGCAGTACTTC.

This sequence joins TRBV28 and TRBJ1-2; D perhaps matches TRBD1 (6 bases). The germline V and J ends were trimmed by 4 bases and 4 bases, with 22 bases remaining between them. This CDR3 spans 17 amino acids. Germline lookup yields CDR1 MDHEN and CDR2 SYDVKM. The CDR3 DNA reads TGTGCCAGCAGTTCACAGGGCATACGCGCGATCTCCTATGGCTACACCTTC. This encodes CASSSQGIRAISYGYTF.

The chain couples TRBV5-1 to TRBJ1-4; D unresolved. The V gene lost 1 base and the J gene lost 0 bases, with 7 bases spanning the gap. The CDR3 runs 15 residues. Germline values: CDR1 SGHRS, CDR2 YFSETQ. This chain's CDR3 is CASSLTLSTNEKLFF. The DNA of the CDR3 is TGCGCCAGCAGCTTGACATTATCAACTAATGAAAAACTGTTTTTT.

CDR3 region: CASSLSLADYWYEQYF. As DNA, the CDR3 is TGTGCCAGCAGCTTGAGTCTAGCGGACTACTGGTACGAGCAGTACTTC. This chain links TRBV5-5 with TRBJ2-7, with TRBD2 identical over 7 bases. CDR3 length: 16 residues. CDR1 is SGHKS, CDR2 YYEKEE, per germline (reference sequence). The junction had 11 bases not matched to a gene; V was cut back by 1 base and J by 4 bases.

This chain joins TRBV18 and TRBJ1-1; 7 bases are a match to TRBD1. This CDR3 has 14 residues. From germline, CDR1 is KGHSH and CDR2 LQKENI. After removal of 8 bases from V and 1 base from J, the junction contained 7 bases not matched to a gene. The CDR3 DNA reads TGTGCCAGCCAGGGGGGACAGAAGAACACTGAAGCTTTCTTT. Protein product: CASQGGQKNTEAFF.